These 24 T cell receptor beta chains were all obtained from the same sample, sequenced in a study of post-analysis software for immune sequencing data. Study observations and caveats: TRBV5-6, TRBV5-1 and TRBV20-1 were among 4 or 5 TRBV segments more frequent in patients than controls.

Presence of unique molecular identifiers characterized the TCR beta cDNA libraries. TCRdb independently ran MiXCR on the PCR reads; one entry per CDR3 protein. This repertoire shows hundreds of thousands of distinct CDR3 sequences, roughly three fifths found once; its top ten account for around 11%. The antigens of these receptors remain unknown. The source material was blood. The receptors come from a girl under 10 years old with multiple sclerosis.

The CDR3: CASSLVDVRETQYF. As DNA, the CDR3 is TGTGCCAGCAGCTTGGTTGACGTCCGGGAGACCCAGTACTTC. The rearrangement joins TRBV5-4 to TRBJ2-7; no firm D call. The end of the DNA is better explained by TRBJ2-5, so the J call may be wrong. The CDR3 has 14 amino acids. CDR1 SGHNT and CDR2 YYREEE come from the germline V gene (reference sequence).

V usage is TRBV20-1 and J usage is TRBJ2-1; D might be TRBD2 (6 bases). V was shortened by 5 bases and J by 5 bases, with 13 bases between the two germline ends. The CDR3 runs 13 residues. Germline CDR1 reads DFQATT; CDR2 reads SNEGSKA (reference sequence). The CDR3 region has the DNA TGCAGTGCTCGTCGGGGGTTTGACAATGAGCAGTTCTTC. Residues: CSARRGFDNEQFF.

This clonotype came up a few times. One junction end does not reproduce the germline sequence, and a read error may be involved. V is TRBV7-7 and J is TRBJ2-5; 7 bases line up with TRBD1. Per the germline V gene, CDR1 is SSHAT and CDR2 is FNYEAQ (reference sequence). CDR3 length: 15 residues. CDR3: CASSLGQATQETQYF. In DNA, the CDR3 is TGTGCTAGCAGCTTAGGACAGGCAACGCAAGAGACCCAGTACTTC. Using reference TRBV7-7 and TRBJ2-5 for the parts outside the CDR3, the full variable domain is GAGVSQSPRYKVTKRGQDVTLRCDPISSHATLYWYQQALGQGPEFLTYFNYEAQPDKSGLPSDRFSAERPEGSISTLTIQRTEQRDSAMYRCASSLGQATQETQYFGPGTRLLVL.

The gene calls are TRBV19 and TRBJ1-2, with D perhaps TRBD1 (6 bases). The CDR3 contains 12 residues. CDR1 and CDR2 (germline): LNHDA, SQIVND (reference sequence). The V gene lost 11 bases and the J gene lost 8 bases, with 18 bases spanning the gap. As DNA, the CDR3 is TGTGCCGCTCTACAGGGTAATGGCGGCTACACCTTC. Protein sequence: CAALQGNGGYTF.

The chain uses TRBV20-1 and TRBJ1-5; D call uncertain. Trimming removed 0 bases from V and 3 bases from J, with 15 bases in between. The CDR3 is 16 residues long. CDR1 DFQATT and CDR2 SNEGSKA come from the germline V gene (reference sequence). The CDR3 DNA follows: TGCAGTGCTAGAGATTTTAGCGGGCCGCCCAATCAGCCCCAGCATTTT. Its translation: CSARDFSGPPNQPQHF.

V usage is TRBV11-2 and J usage is TRBJ2-5; 8 bases line up with TRBD2. Trimming took 5 bases from V and 0 from J; bases not matched to a gene: 11. Germline V gives CDR1 SGHAT, CDR2 FQNNGV. The CDR3 spans 17 residues. CDR3 region: CASSLPKTSADQETQYF. The CDR3 DNA sequence: TGTGCCAGCAGCCTACCGAAGACTAGCGCAGACCAAGAGACCCAGTACTTC.

V gene TRBV3-1 combines with J gene TRBJ1-5; 7 bases fit TRBD1. J gave up 4 bases and V 4 bases, and 4 bases lay outside the gene matches. The germline V gene has CDR1 LGHDT and CDR2 YNNKEL (reference sequence). This CDR3 spans 14 amino acids. For the CDR3, the DNA is TGTGCCAGCAGCCGGGACAGCCTGAATCAGCCCCAGCATTTT. Its translation is CASSRDSLNQPQHF.

This clonotype was detected a few times. The chain carries TRBV7-2 and TRBJ2-5; D ambiguous. CDR3 size: 12 residues. Germline V gene sequence: CDR1 SGHTA, CDR2 FQGNSA. Trimming shortened V by 1 base and J by 7 bases, and 7 bases separated the two germline ends. As DNA, the CDR3 is TGTGCCAGCAGCTTAGATGTGGTGACCCAGTACTTC. Amino acids: CASSLDVVTQYF.

This chain links TRBV5-1 with TRBJ2-3; weak D call: TRBD2 (5 bases). Germline-derived CDR1 and CDR2 are SGHRS and YFSETQ. Between the trimmed V and J ends, which lost 6 bases and 2 bases, there was a span of 19 bases. The CDR3 extends over 16 amino acids. CDR3 amino acids: CASNFGLGSATDTQYF. Written as DNA, the CDR3 is TGCGCCAGCAACTTTGGACTCGGTAGTGCCACAGATACGCAGTATTTT.

The chain has TRBV5-6 and TRBJ2-3; tentatively, D is TRBD2 (6 bases). V was trimmed by 3 bases and J by 0 bases, leaving 17 bases between them. The CDR3 consists of 17 residues. Germline CDR1 reads SGHDT; CDR2 reads YYEEEE. CDR3 region: CASSSRTGVGSTDTQYF. The CDR3 DNA follows: TGTGCCAGCAGCTCCAGGACGGGAGTGGGGAGCACAGATACGCAGTATTTT.

This clonotype was picked up a small number of times. The chain uses TRBV15 and TRBJ2-1; 7 bases match TRBD1. Losses at the gene ends were 3 bases for V and 5 bases for J; bases not matched to a gene: 4. This CDR3 has 14 residues. From germline, CDR1 is LNHNV and CDR2 YYDKDF (reference sequence). The CDR3 spells CATSRRQGNNEQFF. CDR3 DNA: TGTGCCACCAGCAGGCGACAGGGAAACAATGAGCAGTTCTTC.

The sample holds a few counts of this clonotype. The rearrangement uses TRBV29-1 and TRBJ2-5; TRBD2 matches 11 bases. The trim removed 6 bases at V and 5 bases at J, leaving 8 bases unmatched. This CDR3 region has 14 residues. CDR1 and CDR2 from the germline V gene are SQVTM and ANQGSEA. In DNA form, the CDR3 reads TGCAGCGTAAGACTAGCGGGGTTGGGGGAGACCCAGTACTTC. Translation: CSVRLAGLGETQYF.

The J gene is TRBJ2-6, the V gene TRBV5-6; D unresolved. The V gene's germline CDR1 is SGHDT and CDR2 YYEEEE. The CDR3 runs 13 residues. Deletions cut 4 bases from V and 4 bases from J, with 6 bases between. The CDR3 region is CASSMVGANVLTF. CDR3 coding DNA: TGTGCCAGCAGCATGGTCGGGGCCAACGTCCTGACTTTC.

The V call is TRBV5-1, the J call TRBJ2-1; 10 bases match TRBD2. V lost 6 bases to trimming and J lost 4 bases; unmatched junction nucleotides: 10. From germline, CDR1 is SGHRS and CDR2 YFSETQ. The CDR3 covers 16 residues. The CDR3 DNA is TGCGCCAGCACCTCCGTAGCGGGGGGTACTTACAATGAGCAGTTCTTC. It encodes CASTSVAGGTYNEQFF.

The chain has TRBV14 and TRBJ2-5, with D possibly matching TRBD1 (5 bases). V lost 4 bases and J lost 2, with 14 bases in between. The CDR3 covers 15 residues. CDR1 is SGHDN, CDR2 FVKESK, per germline. The CDR3 loop is CASSLRDRLQETQYF. Here the CDR3 DNA reads TGTGCCAGCAGCCTCCGTGACAGATTACAAGAGACCCAGTACTTC.

The chain has TRBV12-5 and TRBJ1-2, with D tentatively TRBD1 (5 bases). Between the trimmed V and J ends, which lost 4 bases and 6 bases, there was a span of 15 bases. The CDR3 spans 14 residues. Germline loops: CDR1 LGHNT, CDR2 FRNRAP. Written as DNA, the CDR3 is TGTGCTAGTGGTTATAACAGGCAAGCAGATGGCTACACCTTC. This encodes CASGYNRQADGYTF.

The chain employs TRBV20-1 and TRBJ2-1; D is perhaps TRBD2 (5 bases). Trimming cost V 5 bases and J 2 bases, with 16 bases left between them. The CDR3 runs to 15 residues. Germline V gene data show CDR1 as DFQATT and CDR2 as SNEGSKA (reference sequence). DNA of the CDR3: TGCAGTGCTGTTCTGGACTTCAGAACCTACAATGAGCAGTTCTTC. It encodes CSAVLDFRTYNEQFF.

This chain uses TRBV6-1 with TRBJ1-2; 9 bases agree with TRBD1. CDR1 MNHNS and CDR2 SASEGT come from the germline V gene. The CDR3 runs 15 residues. V was clipped by 5 bases and J by 4 bases; unmatched bases: 8. Written as DNA, the CDR3 is TGTGCCAGCAGTCTCCGGACAGGGGCGGGCTATGGCTACACCTTC. Translated, it gives CASSLRTGAGYGYTF.

This clonotype was found once. This chain links TRBV27 with TRBJ2-7; D uncertain. CDR3 length: 12 amino acids. V lost 5 bases to trimming and J lost 7 bases, with 12 bases between them. Germline CDR1 reads MNHEY; CDR2 reads SMNVEV (reference sequence). CDR3 DNA: TGTGCCAGCAGTCCGGGTGAGGAGGAGCAGTACTTC. Translation gives CASSPGEEEQYF.

V and J are TRBV12-5 and TRBJ2-5; no reliable D call. V was trimmed by 4 bases and J by 5 bases, leaving 8 bases between them. The CDR3 runs 12 residues. Per the germline V gene, CDR1 is LGHNT and CDR2 is FRNRAP. CDR3 in DNA: TGTGCTAGTGGTTCGAACGGGGAGACCCAGTACTTC. It translates to CASGSNGETQYF.

This clonotype came up once. The genes are TRBV4-3 and TRBJ2-5; D unclear. Germline V gives CDR1 LGHNA, CDR2 YSLEER. Trimming removed 1 base at V and 5 bases at J, with 11 bases between. The length of the CDR3 is 14 residues. CDR3 coding DNA: TGCGCCAGCAGCCAAGTGCCTCTACTCGAGACCCAGTACTTC. Translated, it gives CASSQVPLLETQYF.

The chain combines TRBV14 with TRBJ1-2; D ambiguous. The CDR3 is 14 residues long. Germline CDR1 and CDR2: SGHDN and FVKESK. V shed 0 bases and J shed 5 bases, with 10 bases lying between them. The CDR3 coding sequence is TGTGCCAGCAGCCAAGAGCGGTCAGGATATGGCTACACCTTC. Translating it yields CASSQERSGYGYTF. The whole variable domain, filled in from reference TRBV14 and TRBJ1-2, reads EAGVTQFPSHSVIEKGQTVTLRCDPISGHDNLYWYRRVMGKEIKFLLHFVKESKQDESGMPNNRFLAERTGGTYSTLKVQPAELEDSGVYFCASSQERSGYGYTFGSGTRLTVV.

The rearrangement joins TRBV29-1 to TRBJ2-6; D is unresolved. Germline CDR1 is SQVTM and CDR2 is ANQGSEA. This CDR3 spans 13 amino acids. V lost 5 bases to trimming and J lost 1 base, with 6 bases between them. The CDR3 loop reads CSVPESGANVLTF. The CDR3 DNA reads TGCAGCGTTCCGGAGTCTGGGGCCAACGTCCTGACTTTC.

The genes are TRBV12-3 or TRBV12-4 and TRBJ2-1; 11 bases align to TRBD1. This CDR3 contains 15 residues. With 9 bases clipped from V and 6 bases from J, the junction kept 10 bases outside the gene matches. CDR3 sequence reads: CASSNTGTGGNEQFF. DNA of the CDR3: TGTGCCAGTTCTAATACCGGGACAGGGGGCAATGAGCAGTTCTTC.